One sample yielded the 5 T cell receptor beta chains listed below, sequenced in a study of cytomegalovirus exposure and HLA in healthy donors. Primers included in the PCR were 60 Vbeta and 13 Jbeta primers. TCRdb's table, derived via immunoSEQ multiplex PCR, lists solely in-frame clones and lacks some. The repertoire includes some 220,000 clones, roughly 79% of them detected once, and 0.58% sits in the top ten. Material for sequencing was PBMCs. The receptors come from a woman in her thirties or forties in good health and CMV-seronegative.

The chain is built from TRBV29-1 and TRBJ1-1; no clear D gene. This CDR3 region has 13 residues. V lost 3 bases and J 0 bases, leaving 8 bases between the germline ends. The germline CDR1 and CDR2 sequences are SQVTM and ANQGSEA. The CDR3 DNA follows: TGCAGCGTTGAGGTTGAGGTGAACACTGAAGCTTTCTTT. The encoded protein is CSVEVEVNTEAFF.

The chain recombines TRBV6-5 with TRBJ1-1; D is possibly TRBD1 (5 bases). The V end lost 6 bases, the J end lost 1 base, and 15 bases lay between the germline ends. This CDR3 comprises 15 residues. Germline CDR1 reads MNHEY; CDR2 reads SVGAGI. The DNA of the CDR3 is TGTGCCAGCAGACCCCCGGGACTCAAGAACACTGAAGCTTTCTTT. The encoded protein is CASRPPGLKNTEAFF.

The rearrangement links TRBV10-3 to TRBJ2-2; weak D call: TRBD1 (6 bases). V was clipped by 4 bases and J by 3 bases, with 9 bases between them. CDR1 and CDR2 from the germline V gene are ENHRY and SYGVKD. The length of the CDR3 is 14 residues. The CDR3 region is CAISVGGDTGELFF. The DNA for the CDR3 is TGTGCCATCAGTGTTGGGGGCGACACCGGGGAGCTGTTTTTT.

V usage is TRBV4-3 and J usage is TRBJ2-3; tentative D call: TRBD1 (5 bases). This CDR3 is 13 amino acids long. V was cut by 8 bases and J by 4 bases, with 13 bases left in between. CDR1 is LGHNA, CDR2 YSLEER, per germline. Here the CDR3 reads CASGMLGADTQYF. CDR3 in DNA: TGCGCCAGCGGCATGTTAGGGGCAGATACGCAGTATTTT.

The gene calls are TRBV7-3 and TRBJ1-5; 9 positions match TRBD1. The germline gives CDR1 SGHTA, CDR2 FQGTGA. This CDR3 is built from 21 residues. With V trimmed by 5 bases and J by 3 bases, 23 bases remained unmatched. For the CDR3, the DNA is TGTGCCAGCAGCCCAGAAACTTACAGGGGGCACCCACAAGCGTTCAATCAGCCCCAGCATTTT. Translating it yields CASSPETYRGHPQAFNQPQHF.